This T cell receptor (beta chain) was recovered during a study of Ad26.COV2.S vaccination and SARS-CoV-2 variants. Study-wide context: Participants got Ad26.COV2.S intramuscularly, once or twice 56 days apart. Whole-study findings and limits: Breadth measured for non-spike TCRs was similar across vaccine and placebo recipients. A substantial breadth of spike-specific CD8+ and CD4+ T cell responses after vaccination has been reported.

Documented treatment: 19 received Ad26.COV2.S at low or high dose, single or two shots; roughly five received placebo; per-sample allocation not given. Vaccine and placebo recipients were sampled on day 63 after the first injection. Sequencing used immunoSEQ multiplex PCR; TCRdb keeps in-frame clones, though not all of them. The sample carries 380,000 or so clones, 80% to 90% recorded once. As concerns this clone: Its target is unknown.

CDR1 SGDLS and CDR2 YYNGEE come from the germline V gene. The CDR3 runs 13 residues. Trimming stripped 4 bases from V and 4 bases from J, with 11 bases between. V gene TRBV9 combines with J gene TRBJ1-1; D gene unclear. This material consisted of peripheral blood, taken in a trial of Ad26.COV2.S vaccine versus placebo. This TCR was sampled from a person aged 18-60 years who received the Ad26.COV2.S COVID-19 vaccine or a placebo. This chain's CDR3 is CASSPRVGTEAFF. As DNA, the CDR3 is TGTGCCAGCAGCCCGCGGGTGGGCACTGAAGCTTTCTTT.